The 20 T cell receptor beta chains reported below all come from one sample, sequenced in a study of blood T cell repertoires in COVID-19. Using immunoSEQ multiplex PCR, the repertoire was profiled, and TCRdb retains in-frame clones only, with some absent. This sample has about 78,000 clones, with roughly 90% found just once. The sample consisted of peripheral blood. These receptors were collected from a woman older than 75 with active or convalescent COVID-19.

This chain joins TRBV28 and TRBJ2-7, with 9 positions matching TRBD2. Trimming took 2 bases from V and 6 from J; bases not matched to a gene: 11. Germline V CDR1 and CDR2: MDHEN, SYDVKM. CDR3 length: 16 residues. The CDR3 here is CASSLTSGFASGEQYF. In DNA, the CDR3 is TGTGCCAGCAGTTTAACTAGCGGGTTCGCTTCGGGCGAGCAGTACTTC.

The gene calls are TRBV14 and TRBJ1-2; D is uncertain. CDR1 is SGHDN, CDR2 FVKESK, per germline. The V and J ends lost 0 bases and 7 bases respectively, with 15 bases between them. The CDR3 totals 15 residues. The CDR3 DNA reads TGTGCCAGCAGCCAAGACAGGTTATGGGCGCGTGGCTACACCTTC. Its translation: CASSQDRLWARGYTF.

Of note for this clone: Other DNA sequences in the same sample also yield this CDR3. This chain connects TRBV9 to TRBJ1-1; no reliable D call. Trimming stripped 0 bases from V and 0 bases from J, with 6 bases between. This CDR3 has 14 residues. Germline values: CDR1 SGDLS, CDR2 YYNGEE. CDR3 residues: CASSVDPMNTEAFF. CDR3 bases: TGTGCCAGCAGCGTAGATCCAATGAACACTGAAGCTTTCTTT. Complete variable domain (other parts from reference TRBV9 and TRBJ1-1): DSGVTQTPKHLITATGQRVTLRCSPRSGDLSVYWYQQSLDQGLQFLIQYYNGEERAKGNILERFSAQQFPDLHSELNLSSLELGDSALYFCASSVDPMNTEAFFGQGTRLTVV.

The V call is TRBV30, the J call TRBJ1-2; D unresolved. The germline gives CDR1 GTSNPN, CDR2 SVGIG (reference sequence). The CDR3 sequence is 13 residues long. V gave up 8 bases and J gave up 1 base, with 14 bases separating them. The CDR3, as DNA: TGTGCCGAATCGGGGTTCCTTAACTATGGCTACACCTTC. This sequence encodes CAESGFLNYGYTF.

Here the CDR3 reads CASSSTSGEGHGELFF. The CDR3 DNA follows: TGTGCCAGCAGTTCCACTAGCGGGGAGGGCCACGGGGAGCTGTTTTTT. V and J are TRBV6-5 and TRBJ2-2; 10 positions agree with TRBD2. The V segment lost 4 bases and the J segment 7 bases; nucleotides outside the gene matches: 9. The CDR3 length is 16 residues. Germline V lookup: CDR1 MNHEY, CDR2 SVGAGI.

This chain links TRBV25-1 with TRBJ1-6; D is unresolved. The V end was cut by 4 bases, the J end by 2 bases, with 9 bases between. Germline V CDR1 and CDR2: MGHDK, SYGVNS. This CDR3 spans 15 amino acids. The DNA for the CDR3 is TGTGCCAGCAGTGCCGACAAGGCCTATAATTCACCCCTCCACTTT. It specifies CASSADKAYNSPLHF.

This sequence joins TRBV5-5 and TRBJ2-1, with 8 bases matching TRBD2. The CDR3 loop spans 18 amino acids. J gave up 0 bases and V 4 bases, and 12 bases lay outside the gene matches. The germline CDR1 and CDR2 sequences are SGHKS and YYEKEE (reference sequence). Written as DNA, the CDR3 is TGTGCCAGCAGCCCACGGGAGGGAGGGGCGAGCTCCTACAATGAGCAGTTCTTC. Protein: CASSPREGGASSYNEQFF.

This clone has more than one count but fewer than ten. The chain joins TRBV5-8 to TRBJ2-1; a weak D match, TRBD1 (5 bases). This CDR3 spans 15 amino acids. Germline loops: CDR1 SGHTS, CDR2 YDEGEE. V lost 2 bases to trimming and J lost 0 bases, with 9 bases between them. CDR3 bases: TGTGCCAGCAGCTTAGACAGTTACTCCTACAATGAGCAGTTCTTC. Its protein product is CASSLDSYSYNEQFF.

The genes are TRBV23-1 and TRBJ2-1; 8 nucleotides line up with TRBD2. TRBV23-1 is flagged as an ORF with uncertain function. CDR3 length: 17 residues. The junction had 22 bases not matched to a gene; V was cut back by 8 bases and J by 10 bases. The CDR3 sequence is CASPMGPGTRFIGEQFF. CDR3 nucleotide sequence: TGCGCCAGCCCCATGGGACCCGGGACTAGGTTTATAGGGGAGCAGTTCTTC.

This clone was recorded only once. The germline gene is not matched at one end of the junction; a read error may be the cause. V usage is TRBV28 and J usage is TRBJ1-3; no definite D call. The CDR3 runs 15 residues. Germline V gene sequence: CDR1 MDHEN, CDR2 SYDVKM. Written as DNA, the CDR3 is TGTGCCAGCAGTTTAACATGGTCAGCGGGAAACACCACATATTTT. Amino acids: CASSLTWSAGNTTYF.

The rearrangement joins TRBV24-1 to TRBJ1-5; no clear D. Trimming took off 1 base at V and 1 base at J, with 10 bases between the two ends. This CDR3 comprises 16 residues. The V gene's germline CDR1 is KGHDR and CDR2 SFDVKD. In DNA form, the CDR3 reads TGTGCCACCAGTGATTTCAACGGAGGGAGCAATCAGCCCCAGCATTTT. Its translation is CATSDFNGGSNQPQHF.

This chain joins TRBV27 and TRBJ2-5; a weak D match, TRBD1 (6 bases). The germline CDR1 and CDR2 sequences are MNHEY and SMNVEV (reference sequence). This CDR3 comprises 13 residues. With 7 bases removed from V and 0 bases from J, the gap between germline ends came to 9 bases. CDR3 coding DNA: TGTGCCAGCAAAGGACAGAACCAAGAGACCCAGTACTTC. Translated: CASKGQNQETQYF.

This rearrangement joins TRBV11-2 to TRBJ2-1, with D possibly being TRBD2 (6 bases). The CDR3 consists of 16 residues. Germline CDR1 reads SGHAT; CDR2 reads FQNNGV. V was cut by 4 bases and J by 4 bases, with 17 bases left in between. CDR3 sequence reads: CASSSHFGGAYNEQFF. The CDR3 nucleotides are TGTGCCAGCAGCTCACACTTTGGAGGGGCTTACAATGAGCAGTTCTTC.

The V and J genes are TRBV28 and TRBJ1-2, with TRBD1 matching 8 bases. Germline CDR1 is MDHEN and CDR2 is SYDVKM. Losses at the gene ends were 5 bases for V and 0 bases for J; bases not matched to a gene: 11. The length of the CDR3 is 17 residues. CDR3 nucleotide sequence: TGTGCCAGCAGTCTGACAGGGGATCTTTTGTCTAACTATGGCTACACCTTC. Its translation: CASSLTGDLLSNYGYTF.

The gene calls are TRBV5-1 and TRBJ2-1, with D possibly being TRBD1 (6 bases). The CDR3 contains 16 residues. CDR1 SGHRS and CDR2 YFSETQ come from the germline V gene. Trimming stripped 4 bases from V and 1 base from J, with 15 bases between. CDR3 amino acids: CASSGGLRGSYNEQFF. The CDR3 DNA is TGCGCCAGCAGCGGGGGCTTGAGAGGGTCCTACAATGAGCAGTTCTTC.

This clone appeared a single time. The chain joins TRBV6-5 to TRBJ2-6, with D possibly being TRBD1 (5 bases). Germline assignment: CDR1 MNHEY and CDR2 SVGAGI. Trimming pared 7 bases from V and 0 bases from J, leaving 7 bases between. This CDR3 has 14 residues. The CDR3 reads CASNRGSGANVLTF. CDR3 bases: TGTGCCAGCAATAGGGGCTCTGGGGCCAACGTCCTGACTTTC.

The chain recombines TRBV2 with TRBJ2-5; 7 bases are a match to TRBD2. V shed 7 bases and J 3 bases; nucleotides not matched to a gene: 5. Per the germline V gene, CDR1 is SNHLY and CDR2 is FYNNEI. CDR3 size: 13 residues. CDR3 in amino acids: CASNRDYKETQYF. In DNA, the CDR3 is TGTGCCAGCAATAGGGACTACAAAGAGACCCAGTACTTC.

The chain couples TRBV18 to TRBJ1-5, with D uncertain. CDR1 and CDR2 from the germline V gene are KGHSH and LQKENI. Trimming pared 0 bases from V and 3 bases from J, leaving 30 bases between. The CDR3 loop spans 22 amino acids. In nucleotides, the CDR3 is TGTGCCAGCTCACCACCGCTCAAAGTTCGGGAGCCCGACACGGACTTCAATCAGCCCCAGCATTTT. It translates to CASSPPLKVREPDTDFNQPQHF.

CDR3: CSASGKTGASYEQYF. The CDR3 DNA follows: TGCAGTGCTAGTGGGAAAACGGGAGCCTCCTACGAGCAGTACTTC. This chain uses TRBV20-1 with TRBJ2-7; D may be TRBD2 (6 bases). Trimming took off 3 bases at V and 0 bases at J, with 15 bases between the two ends. Germline values: CDR1 DFQATT, CDR2 SNEGSKA (reference sequence). The CDR3 runs to 15 residues.

V gene TRBV27 combines with J gene TRBJ2-7, with D perhaps TRBD1 (6 bases). Trimming left V 2 bases short and J 3 bases short, with 8 bases between. The length of the CDR3 is 13 residues. Germline CDR1 and CDR2: MNHEY and SMNVEV (reference sequence). The CDR3 DNA follows: TGTGCCAGCAGTTTAGGACAGTACTACGAGCAGTACTTC. Translating it yields CASSLGQYYEQYF.